The rows below give T cell receptor beta chains drawn from one sample of a study of glioma-infiltrating T cells. TCRdb used MiXCR to reprocess the multiplex PCR reads, holding one entry per CDR3 protein. The sample contains 300,000 to 450,000 distinct CDR3 sequences, around 45% of which appear only once. Sequenced material: glioma tissue, nonneoplastic brain tissue, or PBMCs (not recorded which). The receptors here all came from a human donor with low-grade glioma or glioblastoma, undergoing nonglioma brain surgery, or in good health (not recorded which). Each CDR3 is given with its conserved first and last residue. Fields, in order: D gene, clone size, V gene, J gene, CDR3 DNA, CDR3 protein. The D gene is left open where the match is weak. For some rows the clone size is stated as once, few or many, or as a class when expanded; others skip it.

.	few	TRBV6-2/TRBV6-3	TRBJ1-2	TGTGCCAGCAGTCCCCGGGACCTCTATGGCTACACCTTC	CASSPRDLYGYTF
.	few	TRBV28	TRBJ2-7	TGTGCCAGCAGCTTAAAGTGGGGGGTCCCCTACGAGCAGTACTTC	CASSLKWGVPYEQYF
TRBD1	.	TRBV4-1	TRBJ2-4	TGCGCCAGCAGCCCCTCGGGGGACAGGGGAGTCAAAAACATTCAGTACTTC	CASSPSGDRGVKNIQYF
.	few	TRBV6-2/TRBV6-3	TRBJ2-1	TGTGCCAGCAGCCAGAGATTGGGAGATTACAATGAGCAGTTCTTC	CASSQRLGDYNEQFF
.	few	TRBV20-1	TRBJ1-2	TGCAGTACCCCCGGTGGTCCAGATCGAGGCTACACCTTC	CSTPGGPDRGYTF
.	many	TRBV27	TRBJ2-1	TGTGCCAGCCGGATCAGGGCTTCTGCCCCCAATGAGCAGTTCTTC	CASRIRASAPNEQFF
TRBD2	.	TRBV12-3/TRBV12-4	TRBJ2-1	TGTGCCAGCAGTTCACGGACTAGCGGGAGGCCTACTCCCCACAATGAGCAGTTCTTC	CASSSRTSGRPTPHNEQFF
.	.	TRBV12-3/TRBV12-4	TRBJ2-1	TGTGCCAGCAGTTTCGGGTCTCATCGCTACAATGAGCAGTTCTTC	CASSFGSHRYNEQFF
TRBD1	many	TRBV28	TRBJ2-7	TGTGCCAGCAGTTTAAGGGACAGGGGAGGAGACGAGCAGTACTTC	CASSLRDRGGDEQYF
.	.	TRBV2	TRBJ1-1	TGTGCCAGCTCGGGGCCTATTGAGGGTAGAAATCCTGAAGCTTTCTTT	CASSGPIEGRNPEAFF
TRBD2	.	TRBV20-1	TRBJ2-1	TGCAGTGGGAGCGGGAATGATGAGCAGTTCTTC	CSGSGNDEQFF
.	many	TRBV27	TRBJ2-1	TGTGCCACCGGTCTTGGGGGTTTTAACAATGAGCAGTTCTTC	CATGLGGFNNEQFF
TRBD1	.	TRBV28	TRBJ2-6	TGTTCCAGCAGTTCGTCCGGACAGGGATTCTCTGGGGCCAACGTCCTGACTTTC	CSSSSSGQGFSGANVLTF
.	many	TRBV27	TRBJ1-2	TGTGCCAGCAGTTCCAGGACGGAAAACAACTATGGCTACACCTTC	CASSSRTENNYGYTF
.	few	TRBV20-1	TRBJ2-3	TGCAGTGCTAGACCCCTTCGGCCCCCGGATAATGCAGATACGCAGTATTTT	CSARPLRPPDNADTQYF
TRBD2	.	TRBV20-1	TRBJ2-3	TGCAGTGCTAACATCCTCCGAAGCGGGAGTGTAACAGATACGAAGTATTTT	CSANILRSGSVTDTKYF
.	.	TRBV15	TRBJ1-1	TGTGCCACCAGTCCGGGGAACTGGGGGCTCACTGAAGCTTTCTTT	CATSPGNWGLTEAFF
.	few	TRBV10-3	TRBJ1-1	TGTGCCATCAATGGGGGGGGCAAAATGGAGACTGAAGCTTTCTTT	CAINGGGKMETEAFF
.	many	TRBV6-2/TRBV6-3	TRBJ2-1	TGTGCCAGCAGTTACACCCTCGACCGGAGCTCCTACAATGAGCAGTTCTTC	CASSYTLDRSSYNEQFF
.	.	TRBV4-2	TRBJ1-4	TGTGCCAGCAGCCTCGAGACAGGATCTAATGAAAAACTGTTTTTT	CASSLETGSNEKLFF